This T cell receptor (beta chain) was sequenced for a study of OX40 agonist ivuxolimab in advanced cancers. Notes on this clone: The antigen is unknown.

TCRdb keeps only in-frame clones here, not all; method: immunoSEQ multiplex PCR. Counted here are more than 10,000 clones, roughly 84% occurring once; the ten biggest clones make up under 55%. Whole-study results and caveats: Expanded clones tended on average to be more numerous among CD8+ T cells than CD4+. Individuals who were partial responders at 0.1-3.0 mg/kg had clonal expansion that ranked among the lowest.

The CDR3 totals 15 residues. Trimming removed 5 bases at V and 3 bases at J, with 16 bases between. CDR1 and CDR2 from the germline V gene are SEHNR and FQNEAQ (reference sequence). The chain uses TRBV7-9 and TRBJ1-1; D gene unclear. Sequenced material: CD4+ or CD8+ T cells sorted from blood, taken in a trial of the OX40 agonist ivuxolimab. The TCR originated in an adult with an advanced solid tumor such as melanoma, head and neck, liver or kidney cancer. DNA of the CDR3: TGTGCCAGCAGCCCCCCCGGAACGGGCGACACTGAAGCTTTCTTT. Amino acids: CASSPPGTGDTEAFF.